This T cell receptor beta chain is from a study of T cell changes during pregnancy in multiple sclerosis. This table comes from immunoSEQ multiplex PCR, and its TCRdb copy is limited to in-frame clones, with some not included. The sample includes around 100,000 clones, 92% of them seen just once. Source: peripheral blood, taken after pregnancy. The sequence was collected from a female donor with multiple sclerosis, enrolled in a pregnancy study.

CDR3: CASSLVRGGALYEQYF. Written as DNA, the CDR3 is TGTGCCAGCAGCTTAGTACGAGGGGGGGCCCTCTACGAGCAGTACTTC. The chain employs TRBV7-8 and TRBJ2-7, with D perhaps matching TRBD2 (7 bases). The CDR3 covers 16 residues. Germline V lookup: CDR1 SGHVS, CDR2 FQNEAQ. V lost 1 base and J lost 3, with 16 bases in between.